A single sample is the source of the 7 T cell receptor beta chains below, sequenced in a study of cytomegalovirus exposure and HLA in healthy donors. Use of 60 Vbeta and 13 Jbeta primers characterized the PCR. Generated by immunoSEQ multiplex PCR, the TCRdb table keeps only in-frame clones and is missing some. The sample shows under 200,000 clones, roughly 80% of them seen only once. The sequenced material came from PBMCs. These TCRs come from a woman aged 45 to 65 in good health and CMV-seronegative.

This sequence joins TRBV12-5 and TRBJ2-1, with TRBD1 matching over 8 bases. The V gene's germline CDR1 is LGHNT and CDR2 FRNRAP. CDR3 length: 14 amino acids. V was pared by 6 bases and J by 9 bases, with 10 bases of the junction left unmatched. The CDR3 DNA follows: TGTGCTAGTGGCTACGGGACAGGAGGGGTTGAGCAGTTCTTC. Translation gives CASGYGTGGVEQFF.

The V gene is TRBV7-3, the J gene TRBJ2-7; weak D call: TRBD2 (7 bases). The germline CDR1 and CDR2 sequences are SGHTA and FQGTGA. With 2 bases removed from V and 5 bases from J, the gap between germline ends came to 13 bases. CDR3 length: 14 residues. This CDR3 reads CASSLFGGLDEQYF. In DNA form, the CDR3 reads TGTGCCAGCAGCTTATTCGGGGGGCTGGACGAGCAGTACTTC.

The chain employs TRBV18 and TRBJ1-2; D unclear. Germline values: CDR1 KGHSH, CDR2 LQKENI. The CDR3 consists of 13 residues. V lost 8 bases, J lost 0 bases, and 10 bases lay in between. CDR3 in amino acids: CASTEGSNYGYTF. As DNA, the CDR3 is TGTGCCAGCACAGAAGGCTCTAACTATGGCTACACCTTC. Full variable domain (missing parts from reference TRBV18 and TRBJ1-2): NAGVMQNPRHLVRRRGQEARLRCSPMKGHSHVYWYRQLPEEGLKFMVYLQKENIIDESGMPKERFSAEFPKEGPSILRIQQVVRGDSAAYFCASTEGSNYGYTFGSGTRLTVV.

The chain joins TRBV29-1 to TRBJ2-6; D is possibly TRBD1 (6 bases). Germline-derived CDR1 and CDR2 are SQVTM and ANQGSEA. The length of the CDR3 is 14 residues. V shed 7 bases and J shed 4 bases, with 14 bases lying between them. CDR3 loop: CSALTGSGANVLTF. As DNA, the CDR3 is TGCAGCGCCCTTACAGGGTCCGGGGCCAACGTCCTGACTTTC.

The CDR3 loop is CASRASGFEQYF. The CDR3, as DNA: TGCGCCAGCAGGGCATCGGGGTTCGAGCAGTACTTC. The chain uses TRBV5-1 and TRBJ2-7, with TRBD2 as a possible D gene (5 bases). V lost 5 bases and J lost 6, with 12 bases in between. The V gene's germline CDR1 is SGHRS and CDR2 YFSETQ. CDR3 size: 12 residues.

CDR3 sequence: CASNSDRGRHTEAFF. CDR3 in DNA: TGTGCCAGCAATTCGGACAGGGGCCGGCACACTGAAGCTTTCTTT. The V gene is TRBV7-2, the J gene TRBJ1-1; 9 nucleotides match TRBD1. J was trimmed by 3 bases and V by 7 bases; bases with no gene match: 9. This CDR3 has 15 amino acids. CDR1 SGHTA and CDR2 FQGNSA come from the germline V gene.

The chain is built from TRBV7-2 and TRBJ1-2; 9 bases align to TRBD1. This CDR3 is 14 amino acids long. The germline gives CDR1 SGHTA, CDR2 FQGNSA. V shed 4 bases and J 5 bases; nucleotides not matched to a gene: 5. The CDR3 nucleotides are TGTGCCAGCAGCTCCATGGGACAGGGATATGGCTACACCTTC. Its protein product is CASSSMGQGYGYTF.